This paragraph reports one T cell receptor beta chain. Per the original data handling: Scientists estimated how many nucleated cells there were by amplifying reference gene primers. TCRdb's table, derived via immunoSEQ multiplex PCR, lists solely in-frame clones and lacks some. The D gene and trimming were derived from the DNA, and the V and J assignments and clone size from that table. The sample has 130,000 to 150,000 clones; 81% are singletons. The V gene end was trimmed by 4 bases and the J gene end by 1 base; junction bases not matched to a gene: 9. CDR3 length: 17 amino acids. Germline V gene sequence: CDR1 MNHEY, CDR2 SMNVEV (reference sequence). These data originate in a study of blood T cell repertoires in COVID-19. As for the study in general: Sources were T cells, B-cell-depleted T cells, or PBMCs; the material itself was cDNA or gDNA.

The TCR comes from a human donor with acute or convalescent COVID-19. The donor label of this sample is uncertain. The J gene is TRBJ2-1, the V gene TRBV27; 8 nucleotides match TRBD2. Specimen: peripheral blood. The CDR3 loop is CASSSSSGGGSYNEQFF. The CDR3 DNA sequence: TGTGCCAGCAGTTCCTCGAGCGGGGGCGGTTCCTACAATGAGCAGTTCTTC.